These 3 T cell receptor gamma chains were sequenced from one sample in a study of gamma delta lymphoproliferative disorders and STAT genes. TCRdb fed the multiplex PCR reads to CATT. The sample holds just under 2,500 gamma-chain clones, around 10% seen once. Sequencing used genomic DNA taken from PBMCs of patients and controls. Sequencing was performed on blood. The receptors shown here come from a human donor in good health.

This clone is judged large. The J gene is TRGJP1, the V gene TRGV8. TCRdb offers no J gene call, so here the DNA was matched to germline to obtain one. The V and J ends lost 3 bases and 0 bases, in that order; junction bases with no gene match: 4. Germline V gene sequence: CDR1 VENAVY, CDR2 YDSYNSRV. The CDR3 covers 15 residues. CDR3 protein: CATWDPYTTGWFKIF. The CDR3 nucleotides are TGTGCCACCTGGGATCCTTATACCACTGGTTGGTTCAAGATATTT.

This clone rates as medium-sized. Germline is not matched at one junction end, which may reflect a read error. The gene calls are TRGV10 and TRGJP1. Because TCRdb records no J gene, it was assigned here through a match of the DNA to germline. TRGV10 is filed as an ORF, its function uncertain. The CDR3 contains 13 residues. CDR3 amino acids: CTAWDLGSWFKIF. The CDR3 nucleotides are TGTACTGCGTGGGATTTAGGGAGTTGGTTCAAGATATTT.

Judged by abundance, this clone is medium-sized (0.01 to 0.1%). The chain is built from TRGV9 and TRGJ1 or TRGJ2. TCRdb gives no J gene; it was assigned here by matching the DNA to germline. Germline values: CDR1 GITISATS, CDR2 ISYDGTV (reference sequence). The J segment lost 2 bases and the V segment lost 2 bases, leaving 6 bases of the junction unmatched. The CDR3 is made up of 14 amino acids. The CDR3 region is CALWEAQYYYKKLF. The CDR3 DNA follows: TGTGCCTTGTGGGAGGCCCAATATTATTATAAGAAACTCTTT.